The 32 T cell receptor beta chains below come from one sample, sequenced in a study of T cell repertoires in aging, cancer and after chemotherapy. The template was genomic DNA from peripheral blood, not RNA. Multiplex touch-down PCR with TRB-A/B primers amplified rearranged V-D-J TRB sequences. TCRdb reprocessed the multiplex PCR reads with MiXCR, giving one entry per CDR3 protein. The sample records about 1,200 distinct CDR3 sequences, around 23% being singletons. Sequenced input: blood. These receptors were taken from a human donor with a blood cancer.

This chain joins TRBV25-1 and TRBJ2-7; perhaps TRBD1 as D (6 bases). V gave up 4 bases and J gave up 3 bases, with 16 bases separating them. The CDR3 covers 15 residues. The germline V gene has CDR1 MGHDK and CDR2 SYGVNS. For the CDR3, the DNA is TGTGCCAGCAGTGGGGTCTGGGGGCGTCTCTACGAGCAGTACTTC. As protein: CASSGVWGRLYEQYF.

In this sample, this clonotype is medium-sized (0.01 to 0.1%). The V gene is TRBV7-9, the J gene TRBJ2-5; D possibly matches TRBD1 or TRBD2 (5 bases each). The V gene's germline CDR1 is SEHNR and CDR2 FQNEAQ (reference sequence). V was shortened by 5 bases and J by 8 bases, with 12 bases between the two germline ends. The CDR3 spans 12 residues. The CDR3 bases are TGTGCCAGCAGCGTGGGGGTTTTCACCCAGTACTTC. Translating it yields CASSVGVFTQYF.

This clonotype counts as medium-sized. V usage is TRBV18 and J usage is TRBJ2-3, with D possibly matching TRBD2 (5 bases). The CDR3 runs to 17 residues. Germline CDR1 and CDR2: KGHSH and LQKENI. The V end was cut by 3 bases, the J end by 6 bases, with 22 bases between. CDR3 nucleotides: TGTGCCAGCTCACCGACACCCAGCGGAACCCCTTGGGATACGCAGTATTTT. This encodes CASSPTPSGTPWDTQYF.

This clonotype appeared a few times. The V and J genes are TRBV4-3 and TRBJ2-3, with D hard to call. The CDR3 length is 13 residues. Germline lookup yields CDR1 LGHNA and CDR2 YSLEER. V was shortened by 4 bases and J by 2 bases, with 7 bases between the two germline ends. The CDR3 DNA reads as TGCGCCAGCAGCCCGAGAATCACAGATACGCAGTATTTT. It specifies CASSPRITDTQYF.

With regard to this clonotype: A single base separates this from a much larger clone, so it may be a read error. The CDR3 region is CASNLWDNQPQHF. DNA for the CDR3: TGTGCCAGCAACTTATGGGACAATCAGCCCCAGCATTTT. The gene calls are TRBV11-3 and TRBJ1-5; no firm D call. The germline V gene has CDR1 SGHNT and CDR2 YENEEA. This CDR3 contains 13 residues.

This chain connects TRBV5-1 to TRBJ1-2; 10 bases line up with TRBD1. Germline values: CDR1 SGHRS, CDR2 YFSETQ. The CDR3 consists of 14 residues. J was trimmed by 8 bases and V by 4 bases; bases with no gene match: 8. CDR3 coding DNA: TGCGCCAGCAGCGTGGCCGGGACAGGGGAAGGCTACACCTTC. Translated, it gives CASSVAGTGEGYTF.

This clonotype ranks as medium-sized. The chain employs TRBV7-2 and TRBJ1-5; D not certain. The CDR3 runs to 12 residues. V gave up 5 bases and J gave up 3 bases, with 5 bases separating them. The V gene's germline CDR1 is SGHTA and CDR2 FQGNSA. This CDR3 reads CASSRNNQPQHF. CDR3 nucleotide sequence: TGTGCCAGCAGCCGCAACAATCAGCCCCAGCATTTT.

This clonotype qualifies as large (0.1 to 1%). J is TRBJ2-5 and V is TRBV12-3 or TRBV12-4; D may be TRBD1 (5 bases). The CDR3 is 14 amino acids. V was trimmed by 4 bases and J by 2 bases, leaving 11 bases between them. CDR3 coding DNA: TGTGCCAGCAGTTACAGTGGGGCTCAAGAGACCCAGTACTTC. Its protein product is CASSYSGAQETQYF.

Points on this clonotype: This may be a read error: a much more frequent sequence differs by one nucleotide. The chain has TRBV7-9 and TRBJ2-7; D not resolved. The CDR3 contains 12 residues. Trimming took off 2 bases at V and 5 bases at J, with 7 bases between the two ends. Looked up from germline, CDR1 is SEHNR and CDR2 is FQNEAQ (reference sequence). The CDR3 DNA reads TGTGCCAGCAGCTTAACCACCCACGAGCAGTACTTC. Amino acids: CASSLTTHEQYF.

V gene TRBV5-1 combines with J gene TRBJ2-7; 9 nucleotides align to TRBD1. Germline CDR1 SGHRS, CDR2 YFSETQ. V gave up 4 bases and J gave up 6 bases; unmatched junction bases: 5. The CDR3 extends over 13 amino acids. The DNA of the CDR3 is TGCGCCAGCAGCCTGGGGACAGGGCGCGAGCAGTACTTC. Translation gives CASSLGTGREQYF. Drawing the rest from reference TRBV5-1 and TRBJ2-7, the complete variable domain is KAGVTQTPRYLIKTRGQQVTLSCSPISGHRSVSWYQQTPGQGLQFLFEYFSETQRNKGNFPGRFSGRQFSNSRSEMNVSTLELGDSALYLCASSLGTGREQYFGPGTRLTVT.

This clonotype is classed as large. The chain is built from TRBV27 and TRBJ2-1; D tentatively reads TRBD1 or TRBD2 (5 bases each). Germline assignment: CDR1 MNHEY and CDR2 SMNVEV (reference sequence). CDR3 length equals 14 residues. The V and J ends lost 5 bases and 7 bases respectively, with 15 bases between them. The CDR3 is CASSPHGDGNEQFF. The DNA for the CDR3 is TGTGCCAGCAGTCCCCATGGGGACGGGAATGAGCAGTTCTTC.

By frequency in the sample, this clonotype is medium-sized. V gene TRBV12-3 or TRBV12-4 combines with J gene TRBJ2-3, with 9 bases lining up with TRBD2. The CDR3 has 15 amino acids. After removal of 7 bases from V and 10 bases from J, the junction contained 15 bases not matched to a gene. This CDR3 reads CASTSGSLAGRAQYF. CDR3 in DNA: TGTGCCAGCACCTCGGGGAGCCTAGCGGGGAGGGCGCAGTATTTT.

CDR3 residues: CSVRGGRGGETQYF. CDR3 nucleotides: TGCAGCGTTCGCGGGGGCCGGGGAGGAGAGACCCAGTACTTC. V and J are TRBV29-1 and TRBJ2-5; maybe TRBD2 (7 bases). The CDR3 totals 14 residues. Germline CDR1 SQVTM, CDR2 ANQGSEA. The ends were cut back, 5 bases at V and 4 bases at J, with 17 bases in the middle.

This clonotype is large within its sample. This chain links TRBV6-1 with TRBJ2-3, with 9 bases lining up with TRBD2. J was trimmed by 3 bases and V by 8 bases; bases with no gene match: 6. Germline assignment: CDR1 MNHNS and CDR2 SASEGT. The CDR3 is 14 amino acids. CDR3: CASLAGGHTDTQYF. The CDR3 DNA sequence: TGTGCCAGCTTGGCGGGGGGGCATACAGATACGCAGTATTTT.

A note on this clonotype: A much larger clone differs from this one at a single base, so this may be a read error. J is TRBJ2-7 and V is TRBV27; D is unresolved. CDR1 and CDR2 from the germline V gene are MNHEY and SMNVEV (reference sequence). Trimming stripped 1 base from V and 2 bases from J, with 15 bases between. The length of the CDR3 is 16 residues. CDR3 DNA: TGTGCCAGCAGTTTATATCCCACAAGGAGAACCTACGAGCAGTACTTC. It yields the protein CASSLYPTRRTYEQYF.

As to this clonotype: A much larger clonotype is one base distant, so this may be a read error. The chain joins TRBV7-2 to TRBJ1-3; D not certain. There are 14 residues in the CDR3. Germline loops: CDR1 SGHTA, CDR2 FQGNSA. This CDR3 is CASSSWGAGNSIYF. The CDR3 DNA reads TGTGCCAGCAGCTCATGGGGAGCGGGAAACAGCATATATTTT.

By frequency in the sample, this clonotype is large. The gene calls are TRBV5-4 and TRBJ2-2, with a tentative D call TRBD2 (6 bases). CDR1 SGHNT and CDR2 YYREEE come from the germline V gene (reference sequence). The CDR3 spans 12 residues. V lost 4 bases to trimming and J lost 7 bases, with 8 bases between them. Here the CDR3 DNA reads TGTGCCAGCAGCGTCGGGGGCGGGGAGCTGTTTTTT. As protein: CASSVGGGELFF.

This clonotype has only a few counts. This sequence joins TRBV5-1 and TRBJ2-5; D is possibly TRBD1 (5 bases). This CDR3 region has 15 residues. Per germline, CDR1 SGHRS and CDR2 YFSETQ. The germline V and J ends were trimmed by 4 bases and 3 bases, with 16 bases remaining between them. The DNA of the CDR3 is TGCGCCAGCAGCCGTGTGGATGCAGGGAAAGAGACCCAGTACTTC. This codes for CASSRVDAGKETQYF.

This clonotype is medium-sized (0.01 to 0.1%) in the sample. This chain links TRBV10-3 with TRBJ1-4; D is undetermined. The CDR3 runs to 14 residues. Germline V gene data show CDR1 as ENHRY and CDR2 as SYGVKD. V lost 1 base to trimming and J lost 7 bases, with 10 bases between them. CDR3 in DNA: TGTGCCATCAGTGAGTGGAATACGGCTGAAAAACTGTTTTTT. It translates to CAISEWNTAEKLFF.

V is TRBV4-2 and J is TRBJ2-1; a weak D match, TRBD2 (6 bases). The V end lost 1 base, the J end lost 12 bases, and 10 bases lay between the germline ends. The CDR3 has 12 amino acids. In germline, CDR1 is LGHNA, CDR2 YNFKEQ. The chain's CDR3 is CASSQGGDPQFF. CDR3 nucleotides: TGTGCCAGCAGCCAAGGCGGGGACCCGCAGTTCTTC.

V and J are TRBV7-2 and TRBJ2-3; D possibly uses TRBD1 or TRBD2 (6 bases each). V was clipped by 5 bases and J by 4 bases, with 13 bases between them. Germline CDR1 is SGHTA and CDR2 is FQGNSA. This CDR3 is built from 14 residues. Written as DNA, the CDR3 is TGTGCCAGCAGCCGCATGGGGGGCCCAGATACGCAGTATTTT. This encodes CASSRMGGPDTQYF.

This clonotype was counted once. The chain employs TRBV6-1 and TRBJ2-2; a weak D match, TRBD2 (6 bases). Germline V CDR1 and CDR2: MNHNS, SASEGT. CDR3 length: 13 residues. V was pared by 8 bases and J by 4 bases, with 11 bases between. The CDR3 region is CASGRGSTGELFF. In nucleotides, the CDR3 is TGTGCCAGCGGGCGGGGCAGCACCGGGGAGCTGTTTTTT.

V usage is TRBV20-1 and J usage is TRBJ2-1; 12 bases align to TRBD2. Germline CDR1 and CDR2: DFQATT and SNEGSKA (reference sequence). This CDR3 has 15 amino acids. The trim removed 1 base at V and 5 bases at J, leaving 3 bases unmatched. In DNA form, the CDR3 reads TGCAGTGCTAGAGTTGGACTAGCGGGAAACAATGAGCAGTTCTTC. Translated, it gives CSARVGLAGNNEQFF.

Remarks on this clonotype: A read error is possible here, since a much larger clone lies one base away. J is TRBJ2-5 and V is TRBV11-3; 7 bases map to TRBD2. V shed 5 bases, J shed 6 bases, and the junction held 12 bases outside the gene matches. The CDR3 is 15 amino acids. CDR1 is SGHNT and CDR2 is YENEEA in the germline V gene. CDR3 in amino acids: CASSRGRDPEQTQYF. In DNA, the CDR3 is TGTGCCAGCAGCCGGGGGAGGGACCCTGAGCAGACCCAGTACTTC.

By sample fraction, this clonotype is medium-sized (0.01 to 0.1%). This chain links TRBV24-1 with TRBJ1-2, with TRBD1 as a possible D gene (5 bases). The CDR3 has 12 residues. In germline, CDR1 is KGHDR, CDR2 SFDVKD. The V end lost 7 bases, the J end lost 7 bases, and 12 bases lay between the germline ends. The DNA of the CDR3 is TGTGCCACCAGCGGGGGACTGGGTGGCTACACCTTC. Protein sequence: CATSGGLGGYTF.

In its sample, this clonotype is large. The chain combines TRBV5-4 with TRBJ2-1; 13 positions match TRBD2. In germline, CDR1 is SGHNT, CDR2 YYREEE (reference sequence). The CDR3 spans 17 residues. V dropped 4 bases and J dropped 2; count of bases not matched to a gene: 6. The CDR3 DNA is TGTGCCAGCAGCGACACTAGCGGGAGGGCTCCCTACAATGAGCAGTTCTTC. Translated, it gives CASSDTSGRAPYNEQFF.

This clonotype counts as large (0.1 to 1%). The genes are TRBV27 and TRBJ2-3; maybe TRBD2 (5 bases). Looked up from germline, CDR1 is MNHEY and CDR2 is SMNVEV (reference sequence). Trimming removed 4 bases from V and 4 bases from J, with 15 bases in between. The CDR3 spans 15 residues. The chain's CDR3 is CASSSPPLGADTQYF. CDR3 nucleotides: TGTGCCAGCAGTTCACCCCCTTTGGGAGCAGATACGCAGTATTTT.

This clonotype is deemed medium-sized. The gene calls are TRBV6-5 and TRBJ2-1; 8 bases agree with TRBD2. Germline assignment: CDR1 MNHEY and CDR2 SVGAGI. Losses at the gene ends were 4 bases for V and 6 bases for J; bases not matched to a gene: 20. The CDR3 is 19 amino acids. The CDR3 nucleotides are TGTGCCAGCAGTTCCCCCACCAGCGGGGGAGCGGGGCTACGCAATGAGCAGTTCTTC. The encoded protein is CASSSPTSGGAGLRNEQFF.

This chain connects TRBV12-3 or TRBV12-4 to TRBJ2-1; 7 nucleotides align to TRBD1. V was clipped by 6 bases and J by 6 bases; unmatched bases: 5. The CDR3 contains 13 residues. As DNA, the CDR3 is TGTGCCAGCAGGCCCGGGACAGCCAATGAGCAGTTCTTC. This encodes CASRPGTANEQFF.

This clonotype is medium-sized (0.01 to 0.1%) within its sample. The chain employs TRBV6-1 and TRBJ1-1; D is undetermined. The CDR3 runs 15 residues. V was clipped by 1 base and J by 5 bases, with 14 bases between them. CDR1 and CDR2 (germline): MNHNS, SASEGT. The CDR3 sequence is CASSEVFAGFTEAFF. In DNA, the CDR3 is TGTGCCAGCAGTGAAGTGTTCGCGGGATTTACTGAAGCTTTCTTT.

This CDR3 reads CSASSPGTNYGYTF. CDR3 nucleotide sequence: TGCAGTGCATCGAGTCCAGGGACTAACTATGGCTACACCTTC. The V and J genes are TRBV20-1 and TRBJ1-2; possibly TRBD1 for D (5 bases). Deletions cut 6 bases from V and 0 bases from J, with 14 bases between. Germline V gene lookup returns CDR1 DFQATT and CDR2 SNEGSKA (reference sequence). This CDR3 is 14 amino acids long.

This sequence joins TRBV4-1 and TRBJ2-1; D perhaps matches TRBD1 (6 bases). Germline CDR1 MGHRA, CDR2 YSYEKL. CDR3 size: 16 residues. V was pared by 5 bases and J by 7 bases, with 21 bases between. DNA of the CDR3: TGCGCCAGCAGCTCGCGCGGTTTGGGGGCCGGGAATGAGCAGTTCTTC. Its protein is CASSSRGLGAGNEQFF.